These 20 T cell receptor beta chains originate from one sample sequenced in a study of vaccination and CD4 T cells after COVID-19. What these receptors recognize is not known. Treatment noted: approximately 11-day PBMC culture with coronavirus spike peptide pools or control peptides (ViraFEST assay). Cultured CD4+ T cell DNA was sequenced using the Oncomine TCR Beta short-read assay. MiXCR was run by TCRdb on the PCR reads, yielding one entry per CDR3 protein. The data show around 13,000 distinct CDR3 sequences, with 25% to 30% seen just once and 8.3% held by the top ten. Sequencing was performed on CD4+ T cells from blood, cultured in vitro. The receptors here all came from a human donor who had recovered from COVID-19.

The V gene is TRBV5-1, the J gene TRBJ2-5; weak D call: TRBD2 (5 bases). CDR3 length: 13 amino acids. Germline V gene lookup returns CDR1 SGHRS and CDR2 YFSETQ. The ends were cut back, 0 bases at V and 4 bases at J, with 7 bases in the middle. The CDR3 DNA follows: TGCGCCAGCAGCTTGGATGGGAGAGAGACCCAGTACTTC. This gives the protein CASSLDGRETQYF.

The rearrangement joins TRBV12-3 or TRBV12-4 to TRBJ2-7, with 8 positions matching TRBD2. After removal of 3 bases from V and 2 bases from J, the junction contained 3 bases not matched to a gene. CDR3 size: 14 residues. In nucleotides, the CDR3 is TGTGCCAGCAGTTTGCGGGGGGCCCCCTACGAGCAGTACTTC. Protein: CASSLRGAPYEQYF.

This chain links TRBV6-8 with TRBJ2-5, with TRBD2 as a possible D gene (6 bases). The V gene lost 2 bases and the J gene lost 4 bases, with 11 bases spanning the gap. This CDR3 spans 14 amino acids. The germline gives CDR1 MNHGY, CDR2 SAAAGT. The CDR3 protein is CASSYGLLAETQYF. The CDR3 DNA reads as TGTGCCAGCAGTTACGGACTACTAGCAGAGACCCAGTACTTC.

This clonotype is classed as medium-sized (0.01 to 0.1%). The chain is built from TRBV2 and TRBJ1-6; D unclear. V was pared by 5 bases and J by 5 bases, with 10 bases between. The CDR3 consists of 14 residues. The germline V gene encodes CDR1 SNHLY and CDR2 FYNNEI. The CDR3 loop is CASSFGGNNSPLHF. In DNA, the CDR3 is TGTGCCAGCAGTTTTGGAGGGAATAATTCACCCCTCCACTTT.

The chain uses TRBV7-9 and TRBJ2-7, with D perhaps matching TRBD1 (5 bases). The CDR3 is 15 residues long. Germline assignment: CDR1 SEHNR and CDR2 FQNEAQ (reference sequence). V shed 1 base and J shed 0 bases, with 10 bases lying between them. The CDR3 DNA follows: TGTGCCAGCAGCTTAGACAGGCAGAACTCCTACGAGCAGTACTTC. Translation: CASSLDRQNSYEQYF. The full variable domain, rest sourced from reference TRBV7-9 and TRBJ2-7, is DTGVSQNPRHKITKRGQNVTFRCDPISEHNRLYWYRQTLGQGPEFLTYFQNEAQLEKSRLLSDRFSAERPKGSFSTLEIQRTEQGDSAMYLCASSLDRQNSYEQYFGPGTRLTVT.

The rearrangement joins TRBV20-1 to TRBJ2-5, with a possible D match to TRBD1 (5 bases). The CDR3 sequence is 14 residues long. The germline V gene encodes CDR1 DFQATT and CDR2 SNEGSKA (reference sequence). The V end was cut by 4 bases, the J end by 3 bases, with 15 bases between. The CDR3 region is CSATPVIGEETQYF. In nucleotides, the CDR3 is TGCAGTGCTACCCCGGTCATAGGGGAAGAGACCCAGTACTTC.

The chain carries TRBV30 and TRBJ2-7; 8 nucleotides match TRBD1. The V and J ends lost 3 bases and 0 bases, in that order; junction bases with no gene match: 10. The CDR3 has 16 residues. CDR1 and CDR2 (germline): GTSNPN, SVGIG (reference sequence). The CDR3 DNA sequence: TGTGCCTGGAGCGGGCCGGGACAGGTGAGCTCCTACGAGCAGTACTTC. Amino acid sequence: CAWSGPGQVSSYEQYF.

This clonotype was detected a few times. The chain combines TRBV19 with TRBJ2-7, with 8 bases matching TRBD1. The CDR3 totals 14 residues. CDR1 LNHDA and CDR2 SQIVND come from the germline V gene (reference sequence). V trimming: 3 bases; J trimming: 3 bases; junction bases outside the gene matches: 4. The CDR3 DNA reads as TGTGCCAGTAGTATTGGACAGGGAATCTACGAGCAGTACTTC. Its protein product is CASSIGQGIYEQYF.

This clonotype was counted only a few times. V usage is TRBV6-1 and J usage is TRBJ1-2, with 7 positions matching TRBD1. The CDR3 extends over 16 amino acids. The J segment lost 1 base and the V segment lost 6 bases, leaving 11 bases of the junction unmatched. CDR1 MNHNS and CDR2 SASEGT come from the germline V gene. The CDR3 nucleotides read TGTGCCAGCAGCCCCCGGGACAGAGGCGTTAACTATGGCTACACCTTC. Translating it yields CASSPRDRGVNYGYTF.

This clonotype was picked up a small number of times. V usage is TRBV6-4 and J usage is TRBJ2-3; D may correspond to TRBD1 or TRBD2 (5 bases each). Germline lookup yields CDR1 MRHNA and CDR2 SNTAGT. This CDR3 contains 15 residues. The germline V and J ends were trimmed by 4 bases and 1 base, with 12 bases remaining between them. The CDR3 protein is CASSGGSGGTDTQYF. The CDR3 region has the DNA TGTGCCAGCAGTGGGGGGTCTGGGGGCACAGATACGCAGTATTTT.

This chain connects TRBV20-1 to TRBJ2-1; D might be TRBD2 (6 bases). The CDR3 totals 16 residues. Germline V gene sequence: CDR1 DFQATT, CDR2 SNEGSKA (reference sequence). V was trimmed by 0 bases and J by 4 bases, leaving 16 bases between them. In DNA, the CDR3 is TGCAGTGCTAGAGATTGGCGGGGATCCGTTTACAATGAGCAGTTCTTC. Its protein is CSARDWRGSVYNEQFF.

The chain employs TRBV11-3 and TRBJ2-7, with TRBD1 matching over 8 bases. Germline CDR1 is SGHNT and CDR2 is YENEEA. Unmatched junction bases numbered 9, after V lost 2 bases and J lost 0 bases. CDR3 length equals 17 residues. In nucleotides, the CDR3 is TGTGCCAGCAGCTTAAGGGGTACGACAGGGGTCTCCTACGAGCAGTACTTC. As protein: CASSLRGTTGVSYEQYF.

The genes are TRBV11-3 and TRBJ2-2, with a tentative D call TRBD2 (6 bases). The germline CDR1 and CDR2 sequences are SGHNT and YENEEA. The length of the CDR3 is 15 residues. Trimming removed 4 bases at V and 3 bases at J, with 12 bases between. The CDR3 sequence: CASSSGGVYTGELFF. The CDR3 DNA is TGTGCCAGCAGCTCCGGAGGGGTTTACACCGGGGAGCTGTTTTTT.

There are a few counts of this clonotype. V and J are TRBV7-2 and TRBJ2-3, with D unclear. The germline V gene encodes CDR1 SGHTA and CDR2 FQGNSA. V gave up 2 bases and J gave up 4 bases, with 4 bases separating them. The CDR3 sequence is 12 residues long. The CDR3 DNA reads TGTGCCAGCAGCTTATTCTCAGATACGCAGTATTTT. Amino acid sequence: CASSLFSDTQYF.

This clonotype was observed a few times. The genes are TRBV12-3 or TRBV12-4 and TRBJ1-2; no definite D call. This CDR3 region has 13 residues. The V end was cut by 1 base, the J end by 2 bases, with 5 bases between. Here the CDR3 DNA reads TGTGCCAGCAGTTTAGAACAGAACTATGGCTACACCTTC. This encodes CASSLEQNYGYTF.

The genes are TRBV20-1 and TRBJ2-7; D unclear. This CDR3 contains 14 residues. Germline CDR1 reads DFQATT; CDR2 reads SNEGSKA (reference sequence). Trimming took off 3 bases at V and 2 bases at J, with 14 bases between the two ends. The CDR3 spells CSASEQLGTYEQYF. CDR3 in DNA: TGCAGTGCTAGTGAACAATTGGGGACCTACGAGCAGTACTTC.

This clonotype counts as large. CDR3: CASSLGPTGDTEAFF. CDR3 bases: TGCGCCAGCAGCTTGGGACCAACAGGGGACACTGAAGCTTTCTTT. V is TRBV5-1 and J is TRBJ1-1; 7 nucleotides align to TRBD1. V was clipped by 0 bases and J by 3 bases; unmatched bases: 5. This CDR3 is built from 15 residues. The germline gives CDR1 SGHRS, CDR2 YFSETQ.

The chain links TRBV9 to TRBJ1-1, with 11 bases lining up with TRBD1. Trimming at V came to 3 bases and at J to 1 base, leaving 2 bases not matched to a gene. CDR1 and CDR2 (germline): SGDLS, YYNGEE. The CDR3 totals 15 residues. The CDR3 nucleotides are TGTGCCAGCAGCGGAGGGACAGGGGGGAACACTGAAGCTTTCTTT. It is translated as CASSGGTGGNTEAFF.

This clonotype showed up just a few times. J is TRBJ1-2 and V is TRBV12-5, with 8 bases that match TRBD1. This CDR3 is built from 16 residues. The V gene end was trimmed by 3 bases and the J gene end by 3 bases; junction bases not matched to a gene: 9. Germline V gene lookup returns CDR1 LGHNT and CDR2 FRNRAP. CDR3 nucleotides: TGTGCTAGTGGTTTTTCAGGGACAGGCCCCTACTATGGCTACACCTTC. The encoded protein is CASGFSGTGPYYGYTF.

The V and J genes are TRBV10-3 and TRBJ1-1; D is perhaps TRBD1 (5 bases). CDR3 length: 14 amino acids. V lost 6 bases and J 4 bases, leaving 15 bases between the germline ends. Germline values: CDR1 ENHRY, CDR2 SYGVKD. The CDR3 DNA reads as TGTGCCATCAGAGGTGGGGCCGCGAGCACTGAAGCTTTCTTT. Translated: CAIRGGAASTEAFF.